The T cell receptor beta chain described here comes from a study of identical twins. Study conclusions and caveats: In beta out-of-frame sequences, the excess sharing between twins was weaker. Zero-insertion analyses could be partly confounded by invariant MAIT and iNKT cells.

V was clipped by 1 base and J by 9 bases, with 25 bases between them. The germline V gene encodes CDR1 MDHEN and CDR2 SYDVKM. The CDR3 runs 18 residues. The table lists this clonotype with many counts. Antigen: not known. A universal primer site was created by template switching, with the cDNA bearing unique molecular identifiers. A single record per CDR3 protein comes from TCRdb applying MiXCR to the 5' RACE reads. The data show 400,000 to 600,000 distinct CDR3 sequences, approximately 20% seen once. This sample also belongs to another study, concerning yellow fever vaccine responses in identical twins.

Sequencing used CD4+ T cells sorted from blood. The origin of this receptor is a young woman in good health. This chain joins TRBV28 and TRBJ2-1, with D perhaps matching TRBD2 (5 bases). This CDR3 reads CASSLSLVEGDVWGEQFF. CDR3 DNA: TGTGCCAGCAGTTTATCCTTGGTTGAGGGAGACGTCTGGGGTGAGCAGTTCTTC.